Below, 22 T cell receptor beta chains from the same sample are listed, as sequenced in a study of shared clonotypes between healthy human individuals. Some clones are missing from TCRdb's copy, which holds only in-frame ones; the method was immunoSEQ multiplex PCR. The data show some 2.4 million clones, approximately 93% seen once. Sequencing was done on a sample of naive CD4+ T cells from PBMCs. The subset was: CD45RA+ positively selected. These receptors all come from a man younger than 35 in good health. Some clones in this sample may be carry-over from other donors' samples.

The chain links TRBV6-5 to TRBJ1-4, with D unclear. Germline CDR1 is MNHEY and CDR2 is SVGAGI. The V gene lost 9 bases and the J gene lost 7 bases, with 12 bases spanning the gap. This CDR3 has 12 residues. CDR3 amino acids: CASRGAGEKLFF. CDR3 coding DNA: TGTGCCAGTCGGGGAGCGGGTGAAAAACTGTTTTTT.

J is TRBJ1-2 and V is TRBV30; D perhaps matches TRBD1 (6 bases). V was trimmed by 0 bases and J by 6 bases, leaving 11 bases between them. CDR1 is GTSNPN, CDR2 SVGIG, per germline (reference sequence). The CDR3 has 13 residues. CDR3 in amino acids: CAWSVGAGDGYTF. In nucleotides, the CDR3 is TGTGCCTGGAGTGTTGGGGCAGGGGATGGCTACACCTTC.

V is TRBV19 and J is TRBJ2-4, with 10 positions matching TRBD1. From germline, CDR1 is LNHDA and CDR2 SQIVND (reference sequence). The CDR3 has 16 amino acids. CDR3 loop: CASAGTGVIAKNIQYF. The CDR3 DNA follows: TGTGCTTCGGCCGGGACAGGGGTTATCGCCAAAAACATTCAGTACTTC. The full variable domain, rest sourced from reference TRBV19 and TRBJ2-4, is DGGITQSPKYLFRKEGQNVTLSCEQNLNHDAMYWYRQDPGQGLRLIYYSQIVNDFQKGDIAEGYSVSREKKESFPLTVTSAQKNPTAFYLCASAGTGVIAKNIQYFGAGTRLSVL.

The V and J genes are TRBV7-9 and TRBJ2-1, with 10 bases fitting TRBD2. The CDR3 extends over 19 amino acids. Germline V gives CDR1 SEHNR, CDR2 FQNEAQ (reference sequence). V shed 6 bases and J 7 bases; nucleotides not matched to a gene: 21. The CDR3 spells CASSTPGLNWASGRNEQFF. CDR3 coding DNA: TGTGCCAGCAGTACCCCGGGCCTGAATTGGGCTAGCGGGAGAAATGAGCAGTTCTTC.

The chain uses TRBV19 and TRBJ2-2, with D perhaps matching TRBD1 or TRBD2 (5 bases each). Germline CDR1 LNHDA, CDR2 SQIVND (reference sequence). Between the trimmed V and J ends, which lost 6 bases and 2 bases, there was a span of 19 bases. The CDR3 runs 17 residues. CDR3 nucleotides: TGTGCCAGTAGCCTCTCCTGGGGGTATAGAAACACCGGGGAGCTGTTTTTT. Translation: CASSLSWGYRNTGELFF.

V usage is TRBV5-1 and J usage is TRBJ1-2; 11 nucleotides agree with TRBD1. Germline values: CDR1 SGHRS, CDR2 YFSETQ. The ends lost 0 bases at V and 7 bases at J; junction bases unmatched: 11. CDR3 length: 17 residues. CDR3 bases: TGCGCCAGCAGCTTGGCTGGACAGGGGGCGGTCGTCTCTGGCTACACCTTC. Protein product: CASSLAGQGAVVSGYTF.

V and J are TRBV28 and TRBJ1-5; D may be TRBD1 (5 bases). This CDR3 comprises 19 residues. Germline V CDR1 and CDR2: MDHEN, SYDVKM. V was clipped by 3 bases and J by 1 base, with 22 bases between them. The CDR3 region is CASSFRPPRGEESNQPQHF. The CDR3 nucleotides read TGTGCCAGCAGTTTTCGCCCGCCCCGAGGGGAGGAGAGCAATCAGCCCCAGCATTTT.

The rearrangement links TRBV18 to TRBJ1-2, with 9 bases matching TRBD1. The V gene's germline CDR1 is KGHSH and CDR2 LQKENI. With V trimmed by 6 bases and J by 8 bases, 19 bases remained unmatched. The CDR3 contains 17 residues. The CDR3 sequence is CASSHALEQGAFGGYTF. The CDR3 DNA follows: TGTGCCAGCTCGCACGCACTAGAACAGGGGGCGTTTGGAGGCTACACCTTC.

This clone was recorded only once. This chain joins TRBV11-1 and TRBJ2-7; no firm D call. Per the germline V gene, CDR1 is SGHAT and CDR2 is FQDESV (reference sequence). V lost 2 bases, J lost 3 bases, and 11 bases lay in between. The CDR3 extends over 14 amino acids. CDR3: CASSLHGRDYEQYF. For the CDR3, the DNA is TGTGCCAGCAGCTTACATGGCAGAGACTACGAGCAGTACTTC.

The chain is built from TRBV28 and TRBJ2-3; D is unclear. CDR1 and CDR2 (germline): MDHEN, SYDVKM. The CDR3 totals 13 residues. V lost 8 bases to trimming and J lost 0 bases, with 9 bases between them. In DNA, the CDR3 is TGTGCCAGCGGGCCTTTCAGCACAGATACGCAGTATTTT. It encodes CASGPFSTDTQYF.

CDR3 DNA: TGCGCCAGCAGCCACCCAGGCAGGCTTGGCTATGGCTACACCTTC. Its protein product is CASSHPGRLGYGYTF. V and J are TRBV4-1 and TRBJ1-2; the D is unclear. CDR3 size: 15 residues. The V gene's germline CDR1 is MGHRA and CDR2 YSYEKL. V dropped 3 bases and J dropped 4 bases, with 15 bases sitting between them.

This clone was picked up one time. CDR3 DNA: TGTGCCAGCAGACCGACTAGCGGACATAGCACAGATACGCAGTATTTT. It codes for CASRPTSGHSTDTQYF. J is TRBJ2-3 and V is TRBV6-6; 9 nucleotides line up with TRBD2. J was trimmed by 0 bases and V by 6 bases; bases with no gene match: 7. Germline CDR1 MNHNY, CDR2 SVGAGI (reference sequence). The CDR3 has 16 amino acids.

The rearrangement uses TRBV7-3 and TRBJ1-1, with D possibly being TRBD1 (5 bases). The CDR3 length is 15 residues. The germline V gene encodes CDR1 SGHTA and CDR2 FQGTGA. Trimming left V 4 bases short and J 1 base short, with 13 bases between. The CDR3 DNA reads TGTGCCAGCAGCTACCCTGAGACAGCGAACACTGAAGCTTTCTTT. This translates into CASSYPETANTEAFF. Drawing the rest from reference TRBV7-3 and TRBJ1-1, the complete variable domain is GAGVSQTPSNKVTEKGKYVELRCDPISGHTALYWYRQSLGQGPEFLIYFQGTGAADDSGLPNDRFFAVRPEGSVSTLKIQRTERGDSAVYLCASSYPETANTEAFFGQGTRLTVV.

This chain's CDR3 is CATSRYSKPGQSSNEQFF. In DNA form, the CDR3 reads TGTGCCACCAGCAGGTATTCTAAGCCGGGACAGTCAAGCAATGAGCAGTTCTTC. V and J are TRBV15 and TRBJ2-1, with 7 bases aligning to TRBD1. Trimming at V came to 3 bases and at J to 6 bases, leaving 17 bases not matched to a gene. The CDR3 is made up of 18 amino acids. CDR1 is LNHNV and CDR2 is YYDKDF in the germline V gene (reference sequence).

CDR3 DNA: TGTGCCAGCAGCCCCGGGACAGGGTATGGCTACACCTTC. Residues: CASSPGTGYGYTF. V and J are TRBV21-1 and TRBJ1-2; the table calls TRBD1, which could not be checked here. TRBV21-1 constitutes a pseudogene. CDR3 size: 13 residues.

The V call is TRBV28, the J call TRBJ2-7; TRBD1 matches at 7 bases. CDR3 length: 12 residues. Germline V gene sequence: CDR1 MDHEN, CDR2 SYDVKM. J lost 2 bases, V lost 6 bases, and 1 base had no gene match. The CDR3 region is CASSQGAYEQYF. The CDR3 DNA follows: TGTGCCAGCAGCCAGGGGGCCTACGAGCAGTACTTC.

This sequence joins TRBV7-6 and TRBJ2-5; 14 bases line up with TRBD2. The CDR3 contains 17 residues. The ends lost 5 bases at V and 7 bases at J; junction bases unmatched: 12. Germline-derived CDR1 and CDR2 are SGHVS and FNYEAQ. This CDR3 reads CASSPTGTSGSSGTQYF. The CDR3 nucleotides are TGTGCCAGCAGCCCGACCGGGACTAGCGGGAGTTCGGGGACCCAGTACTTC.

The rearrangement uses TRBV5-5 and TRBJ1-6; TRBD1 might be the D (6 bases). The V end was cut by 4 bases, the J end by 3 bases, with 14 bases between. Per germline, CDR1 SGHKS and CDR2 YYEKEE (reference sequence). The CDR3 extends over 16 amino acids. The CDR3, as DNA: TGTGCCAGCAGCATTGGACAGAACGACTATAATTCACCCCTCCACTTT. It specifies CASSIGQNDYNSPLHF.

A single count supports this clone. The identical CDR3 is also encoded by other nucleotide sequences in the sample. The chain recombines TRBV18 with TRBJ1-1; the match to TRBD1 covers 7 bases. The CDR3 contains 14 residues. V was pared by 3 bases and J by 0 bases, with 1 base of the junction left unmatched. CDR1 and CDR2 from the germline V gene are KGHSH and LQKENI. CDR3 sequence: CASSPGQLNTEAFF. The CDR3 coding sequence is TGTGCCAGCTCACCGGGACAGTTGAACACTGAAGCTTTCTTT.

This chain uses TRBV29-1 with TRBJ1-1; D perhaps matches TRBD1 (6 bases). The CDR3 runs 15 residues. V lost 6 bases and J lost 6, with 23 bases in between. Per the germline V gene, CDR1 is SQVTM and CDR2 is ANQGSEA. The CDR3: CSVVFVGRGGPEAFF. CDR3 in DNA: TGCAGCGTAGTGTTCGTGGGCCGAGGGGGTCCTGAAGCTTTCTTT.

V is TRBV19 and J is TRBJ1-2; TRBD1 matches at 11 bases. The germline V gene encodes CDR1 LNHDA and CDR2 SQIVND (reference sequence). This CDR3 contains 14 residues. V lost 6 bases and J lost 3; bases outside the gene matches: 3. CDR3 loop: CASRTDRGHYGYTF. Here the CDR3 DNA reads TGTGCCAGTAGGACGGACAGGGGGCACTATGGCTACACCTTC.

The chain has TRBV28 and TRBJ1-5; D remains unclear. Germline V CDR1 and CDR2: MDHEN, SYDVKM. The CDR3 is 16 residues long. The germline V and J ends were trimmed by 3 bases and 0 bases, with 12 bases remaining between them. CDR3 loop: CASSLVGSYSNQPQHF. Written as DNA, the CDR3 is TGTGCCAGCAGTTTGGTGGGCAGCTATAGCAATCAGCCCCAGCATTTT. The variable domain in full, with the rest retrieved from reference TRBV28 and TRBJ1-5, is DVKVTQSSRYLVKRTGEKVFLECVQDMDHENMFWYRQDPGLGLRLIYFSYDVKMKEKGDIPEGYSVSREKKERFSLILESASTNQTSMYLCASSLVGSYSNQPQHFGDGTRLSIL.